What follows are 28 T cell receptor beta chains derived from one specimen sequenced in a study of blood T cells in healthy people across ages. A J-beta primer mix and a sample-barcoded 5' primer were used in a second PCR of roughly 6 to 12 cycles. Each CDR3 protein gets one entry after TCRdb re-called the 5' RACE reads with MiXCR. Of fewer than 800,000 distinct CDR3 sequences listed, 49% are singletons. The sample comprised blood. These receptors originate from a woman between 55 and 75 years old in good health.

With respect to this clonotype: A junction boundary mismatches the germline segment, possibly from a read error. The chain links TRBV20-1 to TRBJ2-5, with D possibly matching TRBD2 (5 bases). The CDR3 length is 12 residues. CDR1 and CDR2 from the germline V gene are DFQATT and SNEGSKA (reference sequence). DNA of the CDR3: TGCAGGGCTACTCGGGGTGGGGAGACCCAGTACTTC. Translated: CRATRGGETQYF.

The chain combines TRBV18 with TRBJ2-1, with 9 bases identical to TRBD2. V was clipped by 6 bases and J by 7 bases; unmatched bases: 4. Germline lookup yields CDR1 KGHSH and CDR2 LQKENI. The CDR3 extends over 13 amino acids. CDR3 in DNA: TGTGCCAGCTCGCGACTAGCGGCTAATGAGCAGTTCTTC. This translates into CASSRLAANEQFF.

This clonotype was counted at least ten times. J is TRBJ2-7 and V is TRBV29-1; D is ambiguous. This CDR3 has 12 amino acids. The V and J ends lost 1 base and 3 bases respectively, with 7 bases between them. CDR1 is SQVTM, CDR2 ANQGSEA, per germline. The CDR3 protein is CSVEGAGYEQYF. As DNA, the CDR3 is TGCAGCGTTGAAGGGGCTGGCTACGAGCAGTACTTC.

J is TRBJ2-1 and V is TRBV20-1, with TRBD2 identical over 11 bases. The CDR3 contains 15 residues. V was pared by 2 bases and J by 8 bases, with 8 bases of the junction left unmatched. The germline V gene encodes CDR1 DFQATT and CDR2 SNEGSKA (reference sequence). The CDR3 nucleotides are TGCAGTGCTAGATACCCTAGCGGGAGGAGCTATGAGCAGTTCTTC. This sequence encodes CSARYPSGRSYEQFF.

This clonotype has only a few counts. The chain couples TRBV4-2 to TRBJ2-1; 9 bases fit TRBD2. Germline V gene lookup returns CDR1 LGHNA and CDR2 YNFKEQ. The CDR3 runs 17 residues. V was clipped by 5 bases and J by 2 bases; unmatched bases: 10. The DNA for the CDR3 is TGTGCCAGCAGCAGACGTGGGCGGGAGGGGGCCTACAATGAGCAGTTCTTC. Its translation is CASSRRGREGAYNEQFF.

As to this clonotype: This may be a read error: a much more frequent sequence differs by one nucleotide. The V call is TRBV6-2 or TRBV6-3, the J call TRBJ2-3; 10 bases match TRBD1. With V trimmed by 8 bases and J by 1 base, 15 bases remained unmatched. Germline values: CDR1 MNHEY, CDR2 SVGEGT. The CDR3 runs 18 residues. CDR3 in amino acids: CASGLSPGQGTGTDTQYF. CDR3 nucleotide sequence: TGTGCCAGCGGCCTCTCCCCGGGACAGGGGACTGGCACAGATACGCAGTATTTT.

Remarks on this clonotype: This clone may be a read error of a much larger clone one base away. This sequence joins TRBV5-1 and TRBJ2-4; 11 nucleotides match TRBD2. From germline, CDR1 is SGHRS and CDR2 YFSETQ. The CDR3 contains 15 residues. CDR3 in amino acids: CAGSLGGTSGNIQYF. CDR3 nucleotide sequence: TGCGCCGGCAGCTTGGGGGGGACTAGCGGAAACATTCAGTACTTC. The variable domain in full, with the rest retrieved from reference TRBV5-1 and TRBJ2-4, is KAGVTQTPRYLIKTRGQQVTLSCSPISGHRSVSWYQQTPGQGLQFLFEYFSETQRNKGNFPGRFSGRQFSNSRSEMNVSTLELGDSALYLCAGSLGGTSGNIQYFGAGTRLSVL.

This clonotype was observed at least ten times. The chain carries TRBV6-6 and TRBJ2-7; D remains unclear. The CDR3 has 12 residues. CDR1 is MNHNY and CDR2 is SVGAGI in the germline V gene (reference sequence). The V and J ends lost 6 bases and 0 bases respectively, with 6 bases between them. The CDR3 is CASSPNSYEQYF. The DNA of the CDR3 is TGTGCCAGCAGCCCGAACTCCTACGAGCAGTACTTC.

The chain carries TRBV20-1 and TRBJ2-3; D call uncertain. The germline V gene has CDR1 DFQATT and CDR2 SNEGSKA (reference sequence). V shed 7 bases and J shed 0 bases, with 11 bases lying between them. The CDR3 is made up of 13 amino acids. The DNA for the CDR3 is TGCAGTGTCGGAGACCCTAGCACAGATACGCAGTATTTT. Protein sequence: CSVGDPSTDTQYF.

This clonotype was found a few times. The V gene is TRBV21-1, the J gene TRBJ1-2. TRBV21-1 has pseudogene status. CDR3 size: 17 residues. The CDR3 DNA sequence: TGTGCCAGCAGCAAAGTAAGCGGAGGGGCATCAGACCATGGCTACACCTTC. It yields the protein CASSKVSGGASDHGYTF.

The CDR3 loop reads CAWSVSRGYMNEQFF. For the CDR3, the DNA is TGTGCCTGGAGTGTATCCAGGGGCTACATGAATGAGCAGTTCTTC. This sequence joins TRBV30 and TRBJ2-1; possibly TRBD1 for D (6 bases). The CDR3 totals 15 residues. The germline V and J ends were trimmed by 0 bases and 7 bases, with 16 bases remaining between them. Germline assignment: CDR1 GTSNPN and CDR2 SVGIG (reference sequence).

This sequence joins TRBV3-1 and TRBJ2-3; 9 positions agree with TRBD2. With 1 base clipped from V and 3 bases from J, the junction kept 8 bases outside the gene matches. This CDR3 region has 17 residues. Germline CDR1 is LGHDT and CDR2 is YNNKEL (reference sequence). The CDR3 reads CASSQGMVLAGTDTQYF. The DNA for the CDR3 is TGTGCCAGCAGCCAAGGAATGGTGCTAGCGGGGACAGATACGCAGTATTTT.

The chain couples TRBV28 to TRBJ2-1, with 9 bases lining up with TRBD2. V lost 4 bases and J lost 1; bases outside the gene matches: 11. Germline CDR1 reads MDHEN; CDR2 reads SYDVKM. The length of the CDR3 is 18 residues. CDR3: CASSSPGLAATSYNEQFF. The CDR3 DNA is TGTGCCAGCAGTTCCCCGGGACTAGCCGCGACTTCCTACAATGAGCAGTTCTTC.

This clonotype was counted between two and nine times. The J gene is TRBJ2-3, the V gene TRBV20-1; D gene uncertain. V was cut by 6 bases and J by 6 bases, with 13 bases left in between. This CDR3 comprises 12 residues. The germline V gene encodes CDR1 DFQATT and CDR2 SNEGSKA (reference sequence). The CDR3 protein is CSAAPLQDTQYF. CDR3 bases: TGCAGTGCCGCACCGCTGCAGGATACGCAGTATTTT.

This chain links TRBV6-2 or TRBV6-3 with TRBJ1-1; D is unresolved. The V end lost 5 bases, the J end lost 3 bases, and 10 bases lay between the germline ends. The CDR3 consists of 13 residues. CDR1 MNHEY and CDR2 SVGEGT come from the germline V gene. CDR3: CASSLRPDTEAFF. The CDR3 nucleotides are TGTGCCAGCAGTCTACGACCAGACACTGAAGCTTTCTTT.

V usage is TRBV4-3 and J usage is TRBJ2-7, with 7 bases that match TRBD1. Trimming cost V 3 bases and J 5 bases; bases outside gene matches: 10. The CDR3 totals 15 residues. The germline gives CDR1 LGHNA, CDR2 YSLEER. In DNA form, the CDR3 reads TGCGCCAGCAGCCAGGAACTAGACAGGGTCGACGAGCAGTACTTC. Translating it yields CASSQELDRVDEQYF.

The V and J genes are TRBV20-1 and TRBJ2-4; 9 bases agree with TRBD1. The germline CDR1 and CDR2 sequences are DFQATT and SNEGSKA (reference sequence). The ends lost 4 bases at V and 5 bases at J; junction bases unmatched: 6. This CDR3 region has 14 residues. The CDR3 nucleotides are TGCAGTGCTATTCAACGGACAGGGGAAAACATTCAGTACTTC. This encodes CSAIQRTGENIQYF.

The chain uses TRBV14 and TRBJ2-5, with D perhaps TRBD2 (6 bases). Trimming pared 0 bases from V and 11 bases from J, leaving 19 bases between. The CDR3 contains 15 residues. Germline loops: CDR1 SGHDN, CDR2 FVKESK. The CDR3 is CASSQERGRGNEQYF. For the CDR3, the DNA is TGTGCCAGCAGCCAAGAACGGGGGAGAGGCAATGAGCAGTACTTC. Combining the CDR3 with reference TRBV14 and TRBJ2-5 gives the whole variable domain EAGVTQFPSHSVIEKGQTVTLRCDPISGHDNLYWYRRVMGKEIKFLLHFVKESKQDESGMPNNRFLAERTGGTYSTLKVQPAELEDSGVYFCASSQERGRGNEQYFGPGTRLLVL.

This clonotype was seen more than once but under ten times. The V call is TRBV10-3, the J call TRBJ2-7, with D possibly matching TRBD1 (5 bases). Matching the DNA end better, TRBJ2-5 makes the J call doubtful. Germline CDR1 reads ENHRY; CDR2 reads SYGVKD. The CDR3 contains 13 residues. The DNA of the CDR3 is TGTGCCATCAGTGCGCTCAGGGAACAGACCCAGTACTTC. It encodes CAISALREQTQYF.

The J gene is TRBJ1-2, the V gene TRBV20-1, with 9 bases identical to TRBD1. Germline CDR1 DFQATT, CDR2 SNEGSKA (reference sequence). V lost 6 bases to trimming and J lost 4 bases; unmatched junction nucleotides: 12. This CDR3 has 15 amino acids. In DNA, the CDR3 is TGCAGTGCACGCCTCCGGGACAGGGCGGGCTATGGCTACACCTTC. Residues: CSARLRDRAGYGYTF.

This chain uses TRBV7-6 with TRBJ2-2; 7 nucleotides match TRBD1. V trimming: 2 bases; J trimming: 2 bases; junction bases outside the gene matches: 5. The CDR3 runs 16 residues. Germline values: CDR1 SGHVS, CDR2 FNYEAQ. As DNA, the CDR3 is TGTGCCAGCAGCTTAACGGGACAGTCCAACACCGGGGAGCTGTTTTTT. It codes for CASSLTGQSNTGELFF.

The sample holds a few counts of this clonotype. The CDR3 loop reads CSALRTGAAEAFF. The CDR3 DNA follows: TGCAGTGCCTTAAGGACAGGCGCGGCTGAAGCTTTCTTT. This rearrangement joins TRBV20-1 to TRBJ1-1, with TRBD1 identical over 7 bases. V gave up 6 bases and J gave up 6 bases; unmatched junction bases: 10. CDR1 DFQATT and CDR2 SNEGSKA come from the germline V gene (reference sequence). The CDR3 length is 13 residues.

This clonotype has only a few counts. This chain joins TRBV6-1 and TRBJ1-6; 7 nucleotides align to TRBD1. V lost 3 bases, J lost 8 bases, and 7 bases stayed unmatched. The CDR3 has 15 amino acids. CDR1 and CDR2 from the germline V gene are MNHNS and SASEGT. CDR3 sequence reads: CASSDQGQLDSPLHF. In DNA, the CDR3 is TGTGCCAGCAGTGACCAGGGACAGTTAGATTCACCCCTCCACTTT.

This clonotype appeared a few times. The CDR3 region has the DNA TGCGCCAGCAGCCTGGAGGGCGGGAGGGCCGATGAGCAGTTCTTC. Its protein is CASSLEGGRADEQFF. V is TRBV4-1 and J is TRBJ2-1; 9 bases fit TRBD2. Germline trimming cut 4 bases from V and 8 bases from J; bases unmatched to any gene: 9. The CDR3 extends over 15 amino acids. The V gene's germline CDR1 is MGHRA and CDR2 YSYEKL.

The rearrangement joins TRBV7-2 to TRBJ1-1, with D unresolved. Trimming stripped 8 bases from V and 4 bases from J, with 14 bases between. Germline V lookup: CDR1 SGHTA, CDR2 FQGNSA. The CDR3 runs 13 residues. CDR3 in DNA: TGTGCCAGCGCAAGAGGGTTGCTCACTGAAGCTTTCTTT. It specifies CASARGLLTEAFF.

V is TRBV12-3 or TRBV12-4 and J is TRBJ1-6; D gene uncertain. The CDR3 sequence is 12 residues long. Trimming took 7 bases from V and 11 from J, leaving 12 bases between them. The DNA of the CDR3 is TGTGCCAGCACCATAGATCGGCCACCCCTCCACTTT. Translation gives CASTIDRPPLHF.

The chain is built from TRBV7-2 and TRBJ1-2, with 9 bases that match TRBD1. This CDR3 comprises 14 residues. Germline CDR1 reads SGHTA; CDR2 reads FQGNSA. V dropped 3 bases and J dropped 10; count of bases not matched to a gene: 9. The CDR3 DNA reads as TGTGCCAGCAGCTTTCAAAGGGGGGACAGGGTCTACACCTTC. Translated: CASSFQRGDRVYTF. The full variable domain, completed using reference TRBV7-2 and TRBJ1-2, is GAGVSQSPSNKVTEKGKDVELRCDPISGHTALYWYRQSLGQGLEFLIYFQGNSAPDKSGLPSDRFSAERTGGSVSTLTIQRTQQEDSAVYLCASSFQRGDRVYTFGSGTRLTVV.

The chain uses TRBV29-1 and TRBJ2-3; D unresolved. Germline CDR1 is SQVTM and CDR2 is ANQGSEA. The CDR3 has 12 residues. Trimming removed 2 bases at V and 1 base at J, with 4 bases between. The CDR3 is CSVEKGTDTQYF. CDR3 DNA sequence: TGCAGCGTTGAAAAGGGCACAGATACGCAGTATTTT.